This T cell receptor (beta chain) was profiled in a study of control samples from healthy donors and cancer patients. Measured with immunoSEQ multiplex PCR; TCRdb has only the in-frame clones, and not every one. The table shows roughly 98,000 clones, with more than 75% occurring only once. Per germline, CDR1 SSHAT and CDR2 FNYEAQ (reference sequence). V shed 2 bases and J shed 4 bases, with 9 bases lying between them. The CDR3 totals 13 residues. V is TRBV7-7 and J is TRBJ2-7; possible D gene TRBD1, 6 bases. The sequenced material came from blood. The sequence derives from a woman aged 55-69 years in good health. In DNA form, the CDR3 reads TGTGCCAGCAGCTTATATCAGGGGTACGAGCAGTACTTC. Translation: CASSLYQGYEQYF.